What follows are 8 T cell receptor beta chains derived from one specimen sequenced in a study of patients and donors after allogeneic stem cell transplantation. MiXCR, applied by TCRdb to the RT-PCR reads, yields one record per CDR3 protein. The sample records about 960,000 distinct CDR3 sequences, roughly 17% being singletons. Source material: blood, either unsorted or a sorted T cell fraction (not recorded which). All receptors derive from a human donor who was either an allogeneic HSCT recipient or a stem cell or donor lymphocyte infusion donor (not recorded which). It is not recorded whose cells these are; they may come from a transplant donor.

This clonotype was picked up many times. One end of the junction is discordant with germline, which a read error may explain. This rearrangement joins TRBV5-1 to TRBJ1-6, with D hard to call. Germline assignment: CDR1 SGHRS and CDR2 YFSETQ. CDR3 size: 15 residues. The CDR3 nucleotides are TGTGCCAGCAGCTTAGAGCGGGGTGGCAATTCACCCCTCCACTTT. Protein sequence: CASSLERGGNSPLHF.

This clonotype was seen a handful of times. The CDR3 here is CASSKGDSNQPQHF. CDR3 sequence (DNA): TGTGCCAGCAGCAAAGGGGATAGCAATCAGCCCCAGCATTTT. This chain joins TRBV21-1 and TRBJ1-5. TRBV21-1 is flagged as a pseudogene. The CDR3 runs 14 residues.

The V gene is TRBV2, the J gene TRBJ2-7, with 8 bases lining up with TRBD2. Trimming at V came to 3 bases and at J to 2 bases, leaving 6 bases not matched to a gene. Germline-derived CDR1 and CDR2 are SNHLY and FYNNEI. The CDR3 has 15 residues. CDR3 in DNA: TGTGCCAGCAGTGACGTAGGGCGGGGGGCCTACGAGCAGTACTTC. Translated: CASSDVGRGAYEQYF. The full variable domain, its missing parts supplied by reference TRBV2 and TRBJ2-7, is EPEVTQTPSHQVTQMGQEVILRCVPISNHLYFYWYRQILGQKVEFLVSFYNNEISEKSEIFDDQFSVERPDGSNFTLKIRSTKLEDSAMYFCASSDVGRGAYEQYFGPGTRLTVT.

The chain couples TRBV3-1 to TRBJ1-6; 9 bases line up with TRBD1. Germline lookup yields CDR1 LGHDT and CDR2 YNNKEL (reference sequence). V lost 0 bases to trimming and J lost 8 bases; unmatched junction nucleotides: 5. This CDR3 region has 16 residues. The CDR3 bases are TGTGCCAGCAGCCAAGAAAGGACAGGGGCTCATTCACCCCTCCACTTT. Translating it yields CASSQERTGAHSPLHF. The full variable domain, rest sourced from reference TRBV3-1 and TRBJ1-6, is DTAVSQTPKYLVTQMGNDKSIKCEQNLGHDTMYWYKQDSKKFLKIMFSYNNKELIINETVPNRFSPKSPDKAHLNLHINSLELGDSAVYFCASSQERTGAHSPLHFGNGTRLTVT.

The V gene is TRBV2, the J gene TRBJ1-1; D is possibly TRBD1 (6 bases). The CDR3 sequence is 18 residues long. Germline CDR1 and CDR2: SNHLY and FYNNEI. V lost 6 bases, J lost 0 bases, and 23 bases lay in between. CDR3 protein: CASRPPGATLSMNTEAFF. The DNA for the CDR3 is TGTGCCAGCAGACCCCCAGGGGCGACACTCTCCATGAACACTGAAGCTTTCTTT.

V usage is TRBV5-6 and J usage is TRBJ1-2; D possibly corresponds to TRBD1 (5 bases). The germline V gene has CDR1 SGHDT and CDR2 YYEEEE. V lost 0 bases to trimming and J lost 3 bases, with 15 bases between them. The CDR3 loop spans 16 amino acids. The CDR3: CASSLAGPGSYYGYTF. In nucleotides, the CDR3 is TGTGCCAGCAGCTTGGCGGGGCCGGGGAGCTACTATGGCTACACCTTC.

The chain employs TRBV7-9 and TRBJ2-4; tentatively, D is TRBD1 (6 bases). CDR1 and CDR2 (germline): SEHNR, FQNEAQ (reference sequence). This CDR3 spans 17 amino acids. The V end lost 5 bases, the J end lost 1 base, and 18 bases lay between the germline ends. CDR3 DNA sequence: TGTGCCAGCAGCCCCCCCGACAGGACCTCCGCCAAAAACATTCAGTACTTC. It translates to CASSPPDRTSAKNIQYF. Drawing the rest from reference TRBV7-9 and TRBJ2-4, the complete variable domain is DTGVSQNPRHKITKRGQNVTFRCDPISEHNRLYWYRQTLGQGPEFLTYFQNEAQLEKSRLLSDRFSAERPKGSFSTLEIQRTEQGDSAMYLCASSPPDRTSAKNIQYFGAGTRLSVL.

The sample holds a few counts of this clonotype. V is TRBV2 and J is TRBJ1-2; 9 positions match TRBD1. The CDR3 runs 13 residues. In germline, CDR1 is SNHLY, CDR2 FYNNEI. V lost 10 bases and J lost 6; bases outside the gene matches: 9. The CDR3 nucleotides read TGTGCCACCTCCGGGACAGGGAATAATGGCTACACCTTC. This translates into CATSGTGNNGYTF.